The 10 T cell receptor beta chains given below trace back to one sample, sequenced in a study of Ad26.COV2.S vaccination and SARS-CoV-2 variants. TCRdb keeps only in-frame clones here, not all; method: immunoSEQ multiplex PCR. The table shows around 350,000 clones, with roughly 94% occurring only once. The sequenced sample was peripheral blood, obtained after recovery from COVID-19. The source is a human donor who had recovered from COVID-19.

The rearrangement links TRBV6-5 to TRBJ1-6, with 8 bases lining up with TRBD1. There are 14 residues in the CDR3. Germline CDR1 and CDR2: MNHEY and SVGAGI. V shed 5 bases, J shed 7 bases, and the junction held 4 bases outside the gene matches. CDR3 sequence (DNA): TGTGCCAGCAGTCGACAGGGGCGAAATTCACCCCTCCACTTT. It specifies CASSRQGRNSPLHF.

The chain employs TRBV11-2 and TRBJ2-5; 9 nucleotides agree with TRBD2. With V trimmed by 1 base and J by 4 bases, 7 bases remained unmatched. Germline V gene lookup returns CDR1 SGHAT and CDR2 FQNNGV. CDR3 length: 16 residues. The CDR3 DNA sequence: TGTGCCAGCAGCTTAGGAGCGGGAGGTCCGGGAGAGACCCAGTACTTC. As protein: CASSLGAGGPGETQYF.

The chain carries TRBV18 and TRBJ2-2; D is ambiguous. CDR3 length equals 17 residues. The V end was cut by 2 bases, the J end by 0 bases, with 13 bases between. The germline V gene encodes CDR1 KGHSH and CDR2 LQKENI. CDR3 in amino acids: CASSPLVQNSNTGELFF. In DNA form, the CDR3 reads TGTGCCAGCTCACCATTGGTACAAAACTCGAACACCGGGGAGCTGTTTTTT.

The chain recombines TRBV4-3 with TRBJ2-1, with D tentatively TRBD1 (6 bases). The CDR3 loop spans 15 amino acids. Germline-derived CDR1 and CDR2 are LGHNA and YSLEER. Trimming shortened V by 0 bases and J by 3 bases, and 9 bases separated the two germline ends. The CDR3 loop is CASSQDGGLYNEQFF. The CDR3 DNA sequence: TGCGCCAGCAGCCAAGATGGGGGCCTCTACAATGAGCAGTTCTTC.

V and J are TRBV15 and TRBJ2-3; TRBD2 matches 14 bases. Germline trimming cut 4 bases from V and 9 bases from J; bases unmatched to any gene: 9. The CDR3 loop spans 16 amino acids. The germline gives CDR1 LNHNV, CDR2 YYDKDF (reference sequence). The chain's CDR3 is CATSTPIGLAGGTQYF. DNA for the CDR3: TGTGCCACCAGCACCCCAATCGGACTAGCGGGGGGAACGCAGTATTTT.

The rearrangement uses TRBV20-1 and TRBJ1-2, with 8 bases lining up with TRBD1. The germline V gene encodes CDR1 DFQATT and CDR2 SNEGSKA (reference sequence). The CDR3 runs to 11 residues. The CDR3: CRAQGDYGYTF. In nucleotides, the CDR3 is TGCAGGGCACAGGGGGACTATGGCTACACCTTC.

The V and J genes are TRBV10-2 and TRBJ1-2; D gene unclear. This CDR3 has 13 residues. CDR1 and CDR2 from the germline V gene are WSHSY and SAAADI. V lost 0 bases, J lost 5 bases, and 7 bases lay in between. This CDR3 reads CASSESSTYGYTF. The CDR3 DNA is TGCGCCAGCAGTGAGTCCAGCACTTATGGCTACACCTTC.

This rearrangement joins TRBV9 to TRBJ1-4; D remains unclear. Germline CDR1 and CDR2: SGDLS and YYNGEE. Between the trimmed V and J ends, which lost 0 bases and 3 bases, there was a span of 6 bases. The CDR3 has 14 amino acids. This CDR3 reads CASSVAGANEKLFF. The CDR3 DNA reads TGTGCCAGCAGCGTAGCTGGGGCTAATGAAAAACTGTTTTTT.

The chain couples TRBV9 to TRBJ1-2, with a weak D call TRBD1 (5 bases). The CDR3 loop spans 15 amino acids. Per germline, CDR1 SGDLS and CDR2 YYNGEE. Between the trimmed V and J ends, which lost 3 bases and 4 bases, there was a span of 16 bases. The CDR3: CASSDRPGDPYGYTF. CDR3 DNA sequence: TGTGCCAGCAGCGACCGGCCCGGGGACCCCTATGGCTACACCTTC.

The CDR3 region has the DNA TGTGCCAGCAGTTTAGGACAGCCTAATGAAAAACTGTTTTTT. Translation: CASSLGQPNEKLFF. The chain employs TRBV28 and TRBJ1-4; perhaps TRBD1 as D (6 bases). The CDR3 length is 14 residues. CDR1 and CDR2 from the germline V gene are MDHEN and SYDVKM. Trimming cost V 2 bases and J 3 bases, with 7 bases left between them.